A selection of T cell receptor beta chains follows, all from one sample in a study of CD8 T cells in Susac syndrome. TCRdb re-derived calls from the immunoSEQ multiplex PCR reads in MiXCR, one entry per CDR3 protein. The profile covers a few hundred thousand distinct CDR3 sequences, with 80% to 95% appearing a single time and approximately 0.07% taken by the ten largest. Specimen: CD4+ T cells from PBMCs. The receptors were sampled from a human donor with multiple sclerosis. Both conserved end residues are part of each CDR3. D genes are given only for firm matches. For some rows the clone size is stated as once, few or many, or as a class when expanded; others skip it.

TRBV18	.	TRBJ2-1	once	TGTGCCAGCTCCCCGGGGGTGGACAATGAGCAGTTCTTC	CASSPGVDNEQFF
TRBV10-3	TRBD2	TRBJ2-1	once	TGTGCCACCTATAGCGGGATCTCCTACAATGAGCAGTTCTTC	CATYSGISYNEQFF
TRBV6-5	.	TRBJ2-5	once	TGTGCCAGCAGACTGGGGATAGCTGAGACCCAGTACTTC	CASRLGIAETQYF
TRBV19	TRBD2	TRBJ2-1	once	TGTGCCAGTAGGGCACTAGCGGGAGCATACAATGAGCAGTTCTTC	CASRALAGAYNEQFF
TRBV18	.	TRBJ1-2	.	TGTGCCAGCTCACCATCCGGCGCTAATAACTATGGCTACACCTTC	CASSPSGANNYGYTF
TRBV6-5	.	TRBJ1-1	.	TGTGCCAGCAAGATTTTCCGGGCCCTGAACACTGAAGCTTTCTTT	CASKIFRALNTEAFF
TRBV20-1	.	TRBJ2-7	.	TGCAGTGCAGCGACAGACTCCTACGAGCAGTACTTC	CSAATDSYEQYF
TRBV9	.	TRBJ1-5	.	TGTGCCAGCAGCGTAGGAGGGGTTAGCAATCAGCCCCAGCATTTT	CASSVGGVSNQPQHF
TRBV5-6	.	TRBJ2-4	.	TGTGCCAGCAGCTGGAGGGTAGTCCAGGGCAAAAACATTCAGTACTTC	CASSWRVVQGKNIQYF
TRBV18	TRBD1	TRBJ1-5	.	TGTGCCAGCTCACTGAGGACAGGGACTAGCAATCAGCCCCAGCATTTT	CASSLRTGTSNQPQHF
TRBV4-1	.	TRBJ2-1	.	TGCGCCAGCACCCCATTTTTGGACAAGCGATTGTTCTTC	CASTPFLDKRLFF
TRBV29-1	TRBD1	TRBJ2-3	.	TGCAGCGTATCTACAGGGGGCAGAGATACGCAGTATTTT	CSVSTGGRDTQYF
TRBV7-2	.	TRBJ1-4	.	TGTGCCAGCAGCAGCAGCCCCGGGGGTGGTGAAAAACTGTTTTTT	CASSSSPGGGEKLFF
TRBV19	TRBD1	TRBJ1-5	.	TGTGCCAGTAGTATGGGACAGGAAAGGGGTAGCAATCAGCCCCAGCATTTT	CASSMGQERGSNQPQHF